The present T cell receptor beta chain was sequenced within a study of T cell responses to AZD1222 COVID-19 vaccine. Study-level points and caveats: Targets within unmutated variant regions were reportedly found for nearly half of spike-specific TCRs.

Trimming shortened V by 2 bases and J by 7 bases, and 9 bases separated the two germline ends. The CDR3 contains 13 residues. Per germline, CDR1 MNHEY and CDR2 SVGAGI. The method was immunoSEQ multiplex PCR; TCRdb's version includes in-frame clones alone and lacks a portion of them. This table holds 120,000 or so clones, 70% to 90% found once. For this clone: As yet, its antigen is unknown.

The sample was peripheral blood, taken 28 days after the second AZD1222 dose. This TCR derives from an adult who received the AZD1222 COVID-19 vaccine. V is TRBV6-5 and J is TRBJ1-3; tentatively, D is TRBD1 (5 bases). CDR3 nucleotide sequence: TGTGCCAGCAGTTACGTAAAGGGGAACACCATATATTTT. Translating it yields CASSYVKGNTIYF.